This section outlines one T cell receptor beta chain sequence together with its context. The antigen remains unidentified. The data originate from a study of STAT3 mutations in large granular lymphocyte leukemia. Across the whole study: 40% of treated T-LGLL patients showed hematologic response to immunosuppression. Whole-study results and caveats: At least one immunodominant TCR beta clonotype appeared in every T-cell large granular lymphocyte leukemia patient.

The CDR3 spans 16 residues. Germline CDR1 and CDR2: SGHAT and FQNNGV. Trimming stripped 4 bases from V and 1 base from J, with 13 bases between. Some clones are missing from TCRdb's copy, which holds only in-frame ones; the method was immunoSEQ multiplex PCR. The table lists approximately 10,000 clones, around nine tenths of them singletons. The source material was peripheral blood mononuclear cells. V gene TRBV11-2 combines with J gene TRBJ2-2, with no clear D. This TCR was recovered from a man aged 55-75 years with T-cell large granular lymphocyte leukemia. Some clones in this sample may be carry-over from other donors' samples. In DNA, the CDR3 is TGTGCCAGCAGCTCAGTAAGGCTAGGGAACACCGGGGAGCTGTTTTTT. Residues: CASSSVRLGNTGELFF. Using reference TRBV11-2 and TRBJ2-2 for the parts outside the CDR3, the full variable domain is EAGVAQSPRYKIIEKRQSVAFWCNPISGHATLYWYQQILGQGPKLLIQFQNNGVVDDSQLPKDRFSAERLKGVDSTLKIQPAKLEDSAVYLCASSSVRLGNTGELFFGEGSRLTVL.